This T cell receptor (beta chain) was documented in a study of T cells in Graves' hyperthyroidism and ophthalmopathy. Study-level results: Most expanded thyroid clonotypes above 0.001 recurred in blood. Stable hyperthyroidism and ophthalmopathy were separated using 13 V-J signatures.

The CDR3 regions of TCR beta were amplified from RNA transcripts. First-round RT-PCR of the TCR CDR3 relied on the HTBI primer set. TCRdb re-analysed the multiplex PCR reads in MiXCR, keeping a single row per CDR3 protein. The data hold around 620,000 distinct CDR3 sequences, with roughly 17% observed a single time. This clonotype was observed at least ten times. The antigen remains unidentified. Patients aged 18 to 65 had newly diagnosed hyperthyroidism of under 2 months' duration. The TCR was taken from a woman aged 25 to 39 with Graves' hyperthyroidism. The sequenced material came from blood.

This chain's CDR3 is CSVRGQGWADTQYF. In nucleotides, the CDR3 is TGCAGCGTTCGAGGACAGGGTTGGGCAGATACGCAGTATTTT. The chain joins TRBV29-1 to TRBJ2-3; 8 bases match TRBD1. Germline CDR1 SQVTM, CDR2 ANQGSEA. This CDR3 has 14 residues. Trimming at V came to 5 bases and at J to 4 bases, leaving 8 bases not matched to a gene.